These 7 T cell receptor beta chains were sequenced from one sample in a study of regulatory T cells in long-lasting Graves disease. Time point meaning: persistent/refractory GD, antithyroid drugs over 5 years with positive TRAb. Making the TCR library involved RNA that had been extracted from PBMCs. HTBI primers from iRepertoire and Arm-PCR of CDR3 regions yielded the TCR beta libraries. TCRdb fed the multiplex PCR reads into MiXCR, producing one record per CDR3 protein. The sample consists of approximately 440,000 distinct CDR3 sequences, about 25% of them appearing once. The sample in question was peripheral blood mononuclear cells (PBMCs), obtained when the disease was refractory, from a patient treated with antithyroid drugs. The receptors come from a female donor with Graves disease.

This chain links TRBV6-2 or TRBV6-3 with TRBJ1-5; D uncertain. The CDR3 covers 14 residues. V shed 4 bases and J shed 9 bases, with 16 bases lying between them. The germline V gene has CDR1 MNHEY and CDR2 SVGEGT. In DNA, the CDR3 is TGTGCCAGCAGTTCTGATTCACTTCATCGGCCCCAGCATTTT. Translation: CASSSDSLHRPQHF.

This clonotype was found a few times. V usage is TRBV19 and J usage is TRBJ2-6; D is possibly TRBD2 (5 bases). The V gene lost 1 base and the J gene lost 0 bases, with 10 bases spanning the gap. Germline V gives CDR1 LNHDA, CDR2 SQIVND (reference sequence). This CDR3 contains 17 residues. The CDR3 coding sequence is TGTGCCAGTAGTATAGCGGGCGGGCACTCTGGGGCCAACGTCCTGACTTTC. This translates into CASSIAGGHSGANVLTF.

The V gene is TRBV5-4, the J gene TRBJ2-7; D call uncertain. Germline CDR1 is SGHNT and CDR2 is YYREEE (reference sequence). V dropped 2 bases and J dropped 6 bases, with 9 bases sitting between them. This CDR3 contains 12 residues. The CDR3 coding sequence is TGTGCCAGCAGCTTTCGACCCGGCGAGCAGTACTTC. Translated, it gives CASSFRPGEQYF.

This clonotype has just a few counts. An end of the junction does not agree with germline; a read error may underlie this. This sequence joins TRBV29-1 and TRBJ1-1; 9 bases fit TRBD1. CDR3 length: 15 residues. Germline assignment: CDR1 SQVTM and CDR2 ANQGSEA. The CDR3 DNA reads as TGCAGCGTTGAAAGGGGGACAGGGATGGCCACTGAAGCTCTCTTT. Translating it yields CSVERGTGMATEALF.

The chain combines TRBV19 with TRBJ2-7; 13 bases are shared with TRBD2. CDR1 and CDR2 (germline): LNHDA, SQIVND (reference sequence). CDR3 size: 17 residues. The J segment lost 1 base and the V segment lost 3 bases, leaving 6 bases of the junction unmatched. This CDR3 is CASSISGTSGTSYEQYF. The CDR3 region has the DNA TGTGCCAGTAGTATTTCAGGGACTAGCGGGACATCCTACGAGCAGTACTTC. Full variable domain (remainder filled in from reference TRBV19 and TRBJ2-7): DGGITQSPKYLFRKEGQNVTLSCEQNLNHDAMYWYRQDPGQGLRLIYYSQIVNDFQKGDIAEGYSVSREKKESFPLTVTSAQKNPTAFYLCASSISGTSGTSYEQYFGPGTRLTVT.

This clonotype was detected many times. V gene TRBV2 combines with J gene TRBJ2-4; 10 bases match TRBD1. The length of the CDR3 is 16 residues. V lost 8 bases to trimming and J lost 0 bases; unmatched junction nucleotides: 7. Germline V lookup: CDR1 SNHLY, CDR2 FYNNEI. The DNA of the CDR3 is TGTGCCAGCGGGACAGGGGACAATATAGCCAAAAACATTCAGTACTTC. This sequence encodes CASGTGDNIAKNIQYF.

The chain has TRBV7-2 and TRBJ2-7; 14 bases agree with TRBD2. Trimming cost V 1 base and J 4 bases; bases outside gene matches: 6. Per germline, CDR1 SGHTA and CDR2 FQGNSA. This CDR3 is built from 17 residues. The CDR3 is CASSLEAGLAGVYEQYF. In DNA, the CDR3 is TGTGCCAGCAGCTTAGAGGCGGGACTAGCGGGAGTGTACGAGCAGTACTTC.